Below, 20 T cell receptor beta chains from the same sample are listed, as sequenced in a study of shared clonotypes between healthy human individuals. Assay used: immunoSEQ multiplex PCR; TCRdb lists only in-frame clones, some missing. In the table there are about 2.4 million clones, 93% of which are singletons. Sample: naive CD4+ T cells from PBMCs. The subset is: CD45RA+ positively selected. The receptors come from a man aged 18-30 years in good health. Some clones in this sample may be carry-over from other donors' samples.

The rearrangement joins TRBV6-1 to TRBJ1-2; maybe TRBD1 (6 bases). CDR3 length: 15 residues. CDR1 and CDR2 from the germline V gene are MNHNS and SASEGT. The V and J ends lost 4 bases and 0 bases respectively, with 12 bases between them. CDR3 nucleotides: TGTGCCAGCAGTGTTAGGACAGATTCTAACTATGGCTACACCTTC. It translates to CASSVRTDSNYGYTF.

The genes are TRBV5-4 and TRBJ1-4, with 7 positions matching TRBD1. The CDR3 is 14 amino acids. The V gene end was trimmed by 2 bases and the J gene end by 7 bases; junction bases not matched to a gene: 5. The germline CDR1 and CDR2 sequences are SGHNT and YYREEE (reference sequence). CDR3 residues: CASSFQQGFEKLFF. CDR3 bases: TGTGCCAGCAGCTTCCAACAGGGGTTTGAAAAACTGTTTTTT.

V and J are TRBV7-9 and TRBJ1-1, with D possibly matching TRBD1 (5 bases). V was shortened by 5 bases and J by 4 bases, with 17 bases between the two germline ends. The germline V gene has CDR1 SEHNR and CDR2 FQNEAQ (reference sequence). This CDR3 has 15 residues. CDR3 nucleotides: TGTGCCAGCAGCCCTACGGGACCTCTCCGCACTGAAGCTTTCTTT. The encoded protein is CASSPTGPLRTEAFF.

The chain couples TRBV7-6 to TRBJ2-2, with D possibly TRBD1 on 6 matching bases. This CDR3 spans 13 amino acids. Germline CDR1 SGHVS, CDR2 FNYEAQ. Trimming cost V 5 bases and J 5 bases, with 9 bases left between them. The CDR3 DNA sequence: TGTGCCAGCAGCGCTAGGGGGACCGGGGAGCTGTTTTTT. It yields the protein CASSARGTGELFF. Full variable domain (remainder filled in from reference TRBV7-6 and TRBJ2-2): GAGVSQSPRYKVTKRGQDVALRCDPISGHVSLYWYRQALGQGPEFLTYFNYEAQQDKSGLPNDRFSAERPEGSISTLTIQRTEQRDSAMYRCASSARGTGELFFGEGSRLTVL.

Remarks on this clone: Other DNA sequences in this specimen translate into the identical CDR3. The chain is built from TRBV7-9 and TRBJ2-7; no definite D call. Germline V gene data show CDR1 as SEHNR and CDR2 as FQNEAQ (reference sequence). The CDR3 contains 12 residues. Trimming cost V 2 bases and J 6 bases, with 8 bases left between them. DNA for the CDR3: TGTGCCAGCAGCTTATTAGGGCTCGAGCAGTACTTC. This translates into CASSLLGLEQYF.

The CDR3: CASSPPQGTNEQFF. CDR3 nucleotides: TGTGCCAGCAGCCCCCCCCAGGGAACCAATGAGCAGTTCTTC. The gene calls are TRBV7-9 and TRBJ2-1; weak D call: TRBD1 (5 bases). Trimming stripped 5 bases from V and 6 bases from J, with 14 bases between. Germline assignment: CDR1 SEHNR and CDR2 FQNEAQ (reference sequence). This CDR3 is built from 14 residues.

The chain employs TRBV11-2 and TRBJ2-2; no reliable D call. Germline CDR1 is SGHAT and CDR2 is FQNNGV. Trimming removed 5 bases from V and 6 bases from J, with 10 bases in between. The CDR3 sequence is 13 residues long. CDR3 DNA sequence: TGTGCCAGCAGCCCTGGGTTGTCCGGGGAGCTGTTTTTT. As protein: CASSPGLSGELFF.

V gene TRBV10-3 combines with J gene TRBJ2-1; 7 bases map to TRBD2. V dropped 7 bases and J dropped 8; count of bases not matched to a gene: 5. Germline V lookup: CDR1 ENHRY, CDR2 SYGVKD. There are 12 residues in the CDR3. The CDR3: CAIKRDGDEQFF. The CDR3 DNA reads TGTGCCATCAAGCGGGATGGCGATGAGCAGTTCTTC.

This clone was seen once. CDR3 DNA: TGTGCCAGCACCAGGGGGACAGGGGGCACCGGGGAGCTGTTTTTT. It translates to CASTRGTGGTGELFF. The genes are TRBV28 and TRBJ2-2; 11 nucleotides match TRBD1. The CDR3 totals 15 residues. V was pared by 7 bases and J by 4 bases, with 5 bases of the junction left unmatched. CDR1 MDHEN and CDR2 SYDVKM come from the germline V gene.

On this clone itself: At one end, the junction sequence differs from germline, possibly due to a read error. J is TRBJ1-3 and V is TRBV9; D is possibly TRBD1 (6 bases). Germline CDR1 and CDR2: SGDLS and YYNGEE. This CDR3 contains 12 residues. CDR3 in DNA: TGTGCCAGCAGCGTAGTTGGTCAGGGGCCCAAGTTT. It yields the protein CASSVVGQGPKF.

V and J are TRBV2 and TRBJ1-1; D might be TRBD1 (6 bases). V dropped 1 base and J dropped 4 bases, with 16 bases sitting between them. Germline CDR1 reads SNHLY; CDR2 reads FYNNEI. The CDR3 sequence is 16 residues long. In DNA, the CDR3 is TGTGCCAGCAGTGAAGTCCCCGGGGGGCTGGGCACTGAAGCTTTCTTT. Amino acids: CASSEVPGGLGTEAFF.

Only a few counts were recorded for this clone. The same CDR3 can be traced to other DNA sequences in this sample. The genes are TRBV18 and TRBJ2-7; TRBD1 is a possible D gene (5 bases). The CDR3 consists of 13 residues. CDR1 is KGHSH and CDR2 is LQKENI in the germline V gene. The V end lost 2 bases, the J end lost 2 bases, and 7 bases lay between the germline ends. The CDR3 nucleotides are TGTGCCAGCTCACCAACAGGACCCTACGAGCAGTACTTC. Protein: CASSPTGPYEQYF.

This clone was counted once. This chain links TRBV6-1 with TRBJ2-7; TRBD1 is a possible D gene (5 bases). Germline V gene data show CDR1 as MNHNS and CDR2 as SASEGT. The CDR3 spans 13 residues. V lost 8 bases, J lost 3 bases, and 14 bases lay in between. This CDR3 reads CASGLYQGYEQYF. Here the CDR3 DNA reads TGTGCCAGCGGTCTGTATCAGGGCTACGAGCAGTACTTC.

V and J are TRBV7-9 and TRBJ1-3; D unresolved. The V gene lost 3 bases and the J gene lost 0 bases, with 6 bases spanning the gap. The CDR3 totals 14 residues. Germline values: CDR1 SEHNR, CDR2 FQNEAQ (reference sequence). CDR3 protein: CASSFGLSGNTIYF. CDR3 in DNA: TGTGCCAGCAGCTTCGGTCTCTCTGGAAACACCATATATTTT.

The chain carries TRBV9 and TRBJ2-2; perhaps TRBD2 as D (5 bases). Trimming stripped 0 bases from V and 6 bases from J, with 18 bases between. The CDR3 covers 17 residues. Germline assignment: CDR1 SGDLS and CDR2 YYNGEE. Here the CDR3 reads CASSVDHGIESPGELFF. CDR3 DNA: TGTGCCAGCAGCGTAGATCACGGGATAGAGTCCCCCGGGGAGCTGTTTTTT.

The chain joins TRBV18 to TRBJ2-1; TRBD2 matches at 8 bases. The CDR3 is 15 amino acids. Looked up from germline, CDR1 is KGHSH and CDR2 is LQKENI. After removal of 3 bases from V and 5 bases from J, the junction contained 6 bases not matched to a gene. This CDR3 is CASSPLLAVDNEQFF. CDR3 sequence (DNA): TGTGCCAGCTCACCCCTACTAGCGGTCGACAATGAGCAGTTCTTC.

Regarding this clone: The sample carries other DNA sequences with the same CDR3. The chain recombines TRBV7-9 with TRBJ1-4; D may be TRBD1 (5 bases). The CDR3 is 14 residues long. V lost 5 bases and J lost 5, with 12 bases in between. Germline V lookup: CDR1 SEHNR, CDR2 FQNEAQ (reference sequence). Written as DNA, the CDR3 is TGTGCCAGCAGCCTGGGGACCGCGAATGAAAAACTGTTTTTT. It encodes CASSLGTANEKLFF.

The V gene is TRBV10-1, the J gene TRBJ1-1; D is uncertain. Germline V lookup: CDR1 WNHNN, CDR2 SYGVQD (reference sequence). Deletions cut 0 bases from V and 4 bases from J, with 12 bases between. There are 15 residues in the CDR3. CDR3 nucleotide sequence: TGCGCCAGCAGTGAGTCTCCAGGTGGGGTCACTGAAGCTTTCTTT. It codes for CASSESPGGVTEAFF.

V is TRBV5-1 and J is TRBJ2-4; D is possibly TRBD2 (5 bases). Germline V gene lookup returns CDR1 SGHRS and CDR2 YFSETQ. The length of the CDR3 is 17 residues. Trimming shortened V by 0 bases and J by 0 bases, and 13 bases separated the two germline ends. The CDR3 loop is CASSLVTGSLAKNIQYF. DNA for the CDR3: TGCGCCAGCAGCTTGGTGACGGGATCGTTAGCCAAAAACATTCAGTACTTC.

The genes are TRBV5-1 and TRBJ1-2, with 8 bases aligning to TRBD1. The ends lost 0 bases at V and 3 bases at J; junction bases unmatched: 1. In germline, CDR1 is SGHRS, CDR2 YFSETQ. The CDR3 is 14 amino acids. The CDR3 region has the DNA TGCGCCAGCAGCTTGGTACAGGGGGACTATGGCTACACCTTC. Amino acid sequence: CASSLVQGDYGYTF.